Below are 2 T cell receptor beta chains sequenced from a single sample in a study of OX40 agonist ivuxolimab in advanced cancers. TCRdb's table, derived via immunoSEQ multiplex PCR, lists solely in-frame clones and lacks some. The data contain 90,000 to 100,000 clones, around 82% of them seen just once; the ten biggest clones take up 3.8%. This material consisted of CD4+ or CD8+ T cells sorted from blood, taken in a trial of the OX40 agonist ivuxolimab. Source of these receptors: an adult with an advanced solid tumor such as melanoma, head and neck, liver or kidney cancer.

J is TRBJ2-7 and V is TRBV2; D gene unclear. Germline assignment: CDR1 SNHLY and CDR2 FYNNEI. This CDR3 has 13 amino acids. The ends were cut back, 6 bases at V and 3 bases at J, with 12 bases in the middle. CDR3 nucleotide sequence: TGTGCCAGCAGATGGACCGTGGGCTACGAGCAGTACTTC. Translated: CASRWTVGYEQYF.

V gene TRBV5-6 combines with J gene TRBJ2-5; no definite D call. V was pared by 1 base and J by 0 bases, with 7 bases between. The CDR3 totals 14 residues. Germline loops: CDR1 SGHDT, CDR2 YYEEEE. The CDR3 region is CASSLRAYQETQYF. The CDR3 DNA reads TGTGCCAGCAGCTTGCGAGCGTACCAAGAGACCCAGTACTTC.